This T cell receptor (beta chain) was observed in a study of tissue T cells after allogeneic stem cell transplantation. Study observations and caveats: Shared clones across patients were few; motif clustering revealed tissue-specific shared signatures. The study did not identify alloreactive or antigen-specific tissue TCRs, and some clones might be persisting host cells. Within patients, tissue anatomy strongly shaped TCR repertoire composition.

Germline V gene sequence: CDR1 MNHNY, CDR2 SVGAGI (reference sequence). The CDR3 is 16 amino acids. V dropped 2 bases and J dropped 4; count of bases not matched to a gene: 8. Steroid-refractory graft-versus-host disease after allogeneic hematopoietic cell transplant qualified adults for prospective research-autopsy enrollment. Sequenced by immunoSEQ multiplex PCR; TCRdb stores in-frame clones only, minus some. Among about 2,800 clones listed, 50% to 65% were seen once. Worth noting for this clone: What it binds is unknown.

This chain connects TRBV6-6 to TRBJ2-7, with TRBD1 identical over 10 bases. This sequence originates from a male patient of 60 years or more with steroid-refractory graft-versus-host disease after an allogeneic stem cell transplant. A share of the T cells may be of graft donor origin. The sample here was duodenal tissue, taken at autopsy. The CDR3 loop is CASSYVGQGEAYEQYF. For the CDR3, the DNA is TGTGCCAGCAGTTACGTAGGACAGGGGGAAGCTTACGAGCAGTACTTC.